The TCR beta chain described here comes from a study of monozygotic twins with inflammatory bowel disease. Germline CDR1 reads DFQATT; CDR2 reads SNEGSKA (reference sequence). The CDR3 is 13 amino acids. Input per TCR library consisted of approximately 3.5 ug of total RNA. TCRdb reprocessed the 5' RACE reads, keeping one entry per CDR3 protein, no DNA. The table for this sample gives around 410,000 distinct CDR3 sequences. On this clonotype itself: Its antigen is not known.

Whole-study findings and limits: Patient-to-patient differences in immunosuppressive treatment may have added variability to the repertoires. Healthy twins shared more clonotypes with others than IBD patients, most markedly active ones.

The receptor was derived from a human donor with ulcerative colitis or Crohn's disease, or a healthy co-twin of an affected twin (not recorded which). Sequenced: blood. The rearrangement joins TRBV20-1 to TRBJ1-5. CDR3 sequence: CSAKADSNQPQHF.